This T cell receptor (beta chain) was sequenced in a study of blood T cell repertoires in COVID-19. Study-wide background: Acute and convalescent COVID-19 samples came from the United States, Italy and Spain.

This clone has more than one count but fewer than ten. The data were produced by immunoSEQ multiplex PCR, yet TCRdb's version contains in-frame clones alone and is incomplete. Among roughly 99,000 clones, about 89% were seen once, and the ten largest hold approximately 5%. The specimen sequenced was peripheral blood. The receptor was derived from a man in his forties or fifties with active or convalescent COVID-19.

CDR3 protein: CARSGTSGRSGELFF. CDR3 bases: TGTGCCCGCTCCGGGACTAGCGGGAGGTCCGGGGAGCTGTTTTTT. The chain is built from TRBV2 and TRBJ2-2, with TRBD2 matching over 15 bases. Trimming removed 11 bases from V and 6 bases from J; junction bases left unmatched: 7. Germline V gene sequence: CDR1 SNHLY, CDR2 FYNNEI. The CDR3 sequence is 15 residues long. Supplemented by reference TRBV2 and TRBJ2-2, the full variable domain reads EPEVTQTPSHQVTQMGQEVILRCVPISNHLYFYWYRQILGQKVEFLVSFYNNEISEKSEIFDDQFSVERPDGSNFTLKIRSTKLEDSAMYFCARSGTSGRSGELFFGEGSRLTVL.